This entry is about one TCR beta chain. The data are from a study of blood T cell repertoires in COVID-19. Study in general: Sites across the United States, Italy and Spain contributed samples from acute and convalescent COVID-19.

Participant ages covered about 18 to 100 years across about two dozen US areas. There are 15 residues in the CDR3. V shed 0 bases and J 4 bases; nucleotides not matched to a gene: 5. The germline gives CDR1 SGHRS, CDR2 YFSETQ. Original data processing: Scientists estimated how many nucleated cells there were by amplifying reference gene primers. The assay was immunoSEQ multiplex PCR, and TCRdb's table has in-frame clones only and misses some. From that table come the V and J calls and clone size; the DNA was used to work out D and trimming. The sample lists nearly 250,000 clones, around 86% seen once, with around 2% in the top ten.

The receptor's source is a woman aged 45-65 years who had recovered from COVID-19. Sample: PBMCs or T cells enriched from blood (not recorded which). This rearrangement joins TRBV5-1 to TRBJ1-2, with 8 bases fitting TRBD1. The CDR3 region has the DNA TGCGCCAGCAGCTTGGAGGGACAGGACCTCTATGGCTACACCTTC. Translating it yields CASSLEGQDLYGYTF.